Following are 14 T cell receptor beta chains from one sample sequenced in a study of early stage breast cancer tumors. The data were produced by immunoSEQ multiplex PCR, yet TCRdb's version contains in-frame clones alone and is incomplete. Among about 69,000 clones listed, around 80% were seen once. The source material was blood. The source is a person aged 40 to 49 with breast cancer.

The V gene is TRBV30, the J gene TRBJ2-5, with D unclear. V was trimmed by 4 bases and J by 5 bases, leaving 8 bases between them. This CDR3 has 11 residues. Germline loops: CDR1 GTSNPN, CDR2 SVGIG (reference sequence). The CDR3 sequence is CAWTVSETQYF. CDR3 coding DNA: TGTGCCTGGACGGTCAGTGAGACCCAGTACTTC. Using reference TRBV30 and TRBJ2-5 for the parts outside the CDR3, the full variable domain is SQTIHQWPATLVQPVGSPLSLECTVEGTSNPNLYWYRQAAGRGLQLLFYSVGIGQISSEVPQNLSASRPQDRQFILSSKKLLLSDSGFYLCAWTVSETQYFGPGTRLLVL.

The CDR3 DNA follows: TGTGCCTGTGAGTCGGGTCTCTCCTACGAGCAGTACTTC. The encoded protein is CACESGLSYEQYF. The V and J genes are TRBV30 and TRBJ2-5; D ambiguous. Gene TRBJ2-7 matches the end of the DNA better, so the J call may be wrong. The CDR3 totals 13 residues. Looked up from germline, CDR1 is GTSNPN and CDR2 is SVGIG (reference sequence).

V usage is TRBV10-3 and J usage is TRBJ1-1; a weak D match, TRBD1 (5 bases). The CDR3 loop spans 14 amino acids. Trimming removed 5 bases at V and 2 bases at J, with 12 bases between. In germline, CDR1 is ENHRY, CDR2 SYGVKD. The chain's CDR3 is CAISSQGVNTEAFF. The DNA for the CDR3 is TGTGCCATCAGTTCGCAGGGCGTAAACACTGAAGCTTTCTTT.

This clone appeared once. The rearrangement joins TRBV28 to TRBJ2-7; D remains ambiguous. Germline V gene sequence: CDR1 MDHEN, CDR2 SYDVKM. Trimming took off 6 bases at V and 3 bases at J, with 18 bases between the two ends. This CDR3 spans 15 amino acids. This CDR3 reads CASSPHSQYFYEQYF. CDR3 DNA sequence: TGTGCCAGCAGCCCACACTCACAGTATTTCTACGAGCAGTACTTC.

The chain's CDR3 is CASSVAADYNEQFF. CDR3 bases: TGTGCCAGCAGCGTAGCGGCAGACTACAATGAGCAGTTCTTC. V and J are TRBV9 and TRBJ2-1; D call uncertain. The CDR3 has 14 residues. Germline V gene data show CDR1 as SGDLS and CDR2 as YYNGEE. The V gene lost 0 bases and the J gene lost 3 bases, with 7 bases spanning the gap. Complete variable domain (other parts from reference TRBV9 and TRBJ2-1): DSGVTQTPKHLITATGQRVTLRCSPRSGDLSVYWYQQSLDQGLQFLIQYYNGEERAKGNILERFSAQQFPDLHSELNLSSLELGDSALYFCASSVAADYNEQFFGPGTRLTVL.

The chain is built from TRBV28 and TRBJ2-2, with 8 bases that match TRBD1. CDR3 length: 16 residues. CDR1 and CDR2 from the germline V gene are MDHEN and SYDVKM. After removal of 7 bases from V and 1 base from J, the junction contained 8 bases not matched to a gene. CDR3 region: CASTQRGTGNTGELFF. CDR3 coding DNA: TGTGCCAGCACTCAAAGGGGGACAGGGAACACCGGGGAGCTGTTTTTT.

This clone occurred a few times. The V and J genes are TRBV4-2 and TRBJ2-7; 8 nucleotides line up with TRBD2. The CDR3 has 16 amino acids. CDR1 is LGHNA, CDR2 YNFKEQ, per germline. J was trimmed by 10 bases and V by 0 bases; bases with no gene match: 14. CDR3 bases: TGTGCCAGCAGCCAAGACCTAGCGGGCGCACAAATCCGACAGTACTTC. The encoded protein is CASSQDLAGAQIRQYF.

The DNA for the CDR3 is TGTGCCAGCAGCGGCCGGTCCCCTACTCACGAGCAGTACTTC. Its protein product is CASSGRSPTHEQYF. The J gene is TRBJ2-7, the V gene TRBV7-6; no firm D call. CDR3 size: 14 residues. Germline-derived CDR1 and CDR2 are SGHVS and FNYEAQ. Trimming removed 5 bases from V and 5 bases from J, with 16 bases in between. Filled out from reference TRBV7-6 and TRBJ2-7, the complete variable domain reads GAGVSQSPRYKVTKRGQDVALRCDPISGHVSLYWYRQALGQGPEFLTYFNYEAQQDKSGLPNDRFSAERPEGSISTLTIQRTEQRDSAMYRCASSGRSPTHEQYFGPGTRLTVT.

V is TRBV12-5 and J is TRBJ2-3, with 16 bases lining up with TRBD2. Germline loops: CDR1 LGHNT, CDR2 FRNRAP. Trimming cost V 7 bases and J 6 bases; bases outside gene matches: 13. The CDR3 extends over 18 amino acids. The CDR3 nucleotides read TGTGCTAGTGCCTGGGGAGGGACTAGCGGGAGGGCTTCGGATACGCAGTATTTT. Amino acids: CASAWGGTSGRASDTQYF.

The V and J genes are TRBV28 and TRBJ1-2; the D gene is possibly TRBD1 (5 bases). Trimming cost V 7 bases and J 4 bases, with 19 bases left between them. The germline gives CDR1 MDHEN, CDR2 SYDVKM. The CDR3 totals 15 residues. The CDR3 region is CASTSGWGDGYGYTF. DNA of the CDR3: TGTGCCAGCACCTCCGGATGGGGGGATGGCTATGGCTACACCTTC.

The CDR3 nucleotides are TGCGCCAGCAGCCAAGTGGGGACAGTTGAAGCTTTCTTT. It is translated as CASSQVGTVEAFF. The chain combines TRBV4-1 with TRBJ1-1; 7 bases are shared with TRBD1. Germline trimming cut 1 base from V and 7 bases from J; bases unmatched to any gene: 3. The germline CDR1 and CDR2 sequences are MGHRA and YSYEKL. CDR3 length: 13 amino acids.

V is TRBV5-5 and J is TRBJ2-1; maybe TRBD2 (6 bases). This CDR3 is built from 11 residues. V was trimmed by 0 bases and J by 12 bases, leaving 7 bases between them. CDR1 is SGHKS, CDR2 YYEKEE, per germline (reference sequence). CDR3 DNA sequence: TGTGCCAGCAGCTTGGGGGACTTGCAGTTCTTC. It translates to CASSLGDLQFF.

V is TRBV18 and J is TRBJ2-7, with TRBD1 matching over 8 bases. Germline V gene sequence: CDR1 KGHSH, CDR2 LQKENI. V gave up 2 bases and J gave up 2 bases; unmatched junction bases: 2. The CDR3 has 14 amino acids. The DNA for the CDR3 is TGTGCCAGCTCACCATGGACAGGGCCCTACGAGCAGTACTTC. Translated, it gives CASSPWTGPYEQYF.

J is TRBJ2-7 and V is TRBV4-1, with a possible D match to TRBD1 (6 bases). The germline gives CDR1 MGHRA, CDR2 YSYEKL. The germline V and J ends were trimmed by 1 base and 4 bases, with 17 bases remaining between them. CDR3 length: 16 amino acids. CDR3 sequence (DNA): TGCGCCAGCAGCCAAGTCCAGGGGTCCGCCGGATACGAGCAGTACTTC. Protein sequence: CASSQVQGSAGYEQYF.